Following are 24 T cell receptor beta chains from one sample sequenced in a study of CD8+ T cells in alopecia areata. Extraction and reverse transcription of RNA yielded cDNA as the sequencing template. The protocol was immunoSEQ multiplex PCR, while the TCRdb copy is restricted to in-frame clones and leaves out a portion. There are roughly 150,000 clones in the sample; 40% to 60% occur only once, and roughly 19% lies in the top ten. The sample was CD8+ T cells sorted from blood, taken at week 0. The receptor source for this set is a human donor with alopecia areata.

The chain joins TRBV30 to TRBJ1-2; D possibly corresponds to TRBD1 (5 bases). The CDR3 extends over 12 amino acids. The germline V gene encodes CDR1 GTSNPN and CDR2 SVGIG (reference sequence). V was trimmed by 4 bases and J by 6 bases, leaving 12 bases between them. CDR3 in amino acids: CAWNRGGDGYTF. The CDR3 coding sequence is TGTGCCTGGAATAGGGGAGGGGATGGCTACACCTTC.

V and J are TRBV30 and TRBJ1-1; no definite D call. Trimming stripped 5 bases from V and 1 base from J, with 5 bases between. This CDR3 comprises 11 residues. Germline V gives CDR1 GTSNPN, CDR2 SVGIG (reference sequence). The CDR3 loop is CAWVGNTEAFF. CDR3 coding DNA: TGTGCCTGGGTGGGGAACACTGAAGCTTTCTTT.

This clone was detected a few times. The chain recombines TRBV23-1 with TRBJ1-1, with a possible D match to TRBD1 (5 bases). TRBV23-1 is flagged as an ORF with uncertain function. The CDR3 covers 16 residues. V lost 2 bases, J lost 4 bases, and 17 bases lay in between. The chain's CDR3 is CASSQEPDIYSTEAFF. CDR3 sequence (DNA): TGCGCCAGCAGTCAAGAACCGGACATCTACTCCACTGAAGCTTTCTTT.

This clone has more than one count but fewer than ten. The V call is TRBV27, the J call TRBJ1-5, with 7 bases lining up with TRBD1. The junction had 5 bases not matched to a gene; V was cut back by 3 bases and J by 3 bases. The CDR3 is made up of 15 amino acids. Germline V gene sequence: CDR1 MNHEY, CDR2 SMNVEV (reference sequence). CDR3 in DNA: TGTGCCAGCAGTTTCAAACAGGGGATCAATCAGCCCCAGCATTTT. Its translation is CASSFKQGINQPQHF.

The chain joins TRBV15 to TRBJ1-5; D ambiguous. Trimming removed 0 bases at V and 4 bases at J, with 13 bases between. Germline V gene data show CDR1 as LNHNV and CDR2 as YYDKDF (reference sequence). CDR3 length: 16 amino acids. The CDR3 sequence is CATSRDSAANNQPQHF. The DNA for the CDR3 is TGTGCCACCAGCAGAGACTCCGCGGCGAATAATCAGCCCCAGCATTTT.

This clone has a single count. The rearrangement uses TRBV27 and TRBJ2-2; TRBD1 matches at 12 bases. The CDR3 has 16 residues. CDR1 is MNHEY and CDR2 is SMNVEV in the germline V gene (reference sequence). J gave up 3 bases and V 8 bases, and 7 bases lay outside the gene matches. DNA for the CDR3: TGTGCCAGCCGGGACAGGGGGCGAGATTACACCGGGGAGCTGTTTTTT. Protein: CASRDRGRDYTGELFF.

The chain joins TRBV11-2 to TRBJ1-1; D remains ambiguous. The V end lost 0 bases, the J end lost 6 bases, and 11 bases lay between the germline ends. The CDR3 contains 14 residues. Germline V gene sequence: CDR1 SGHAT, CDR2 FQNNGV. CDR3 in DNA: TGTGCCAGCAGCTTAGATCGGAGGGAAGCTGAAGCTTTCTTT. Translated, it gives CASSLDRREAEAFF.

V and J are TRBV27 and TRBJ1-2; possible D gene TRBD1, 5 bases. V shed 0 bases and J shed 6 bases, with 14 bases lying between them. Germline CDR1 is MNHEY and CDR2 is SMNVEV (reference sequence). CDR3 length: 15 amino acids. CDR3 amino acids: CASSLSTGELNGYTF. CDR3 nucleotides: TGTGCCAGCAGTTTATCAACAGGTGAACTTAATGGCTACACCTTC.

The chain couples TRBV5-6 to TRBJ2-1, with 8 bases that match TRBD2. This CDR3 comprises 14 residues. J lost 7 bases, V lost 2 bases, and 5 bases had no gene match. Germline-derived CDR1 and CDR2 are SGHDT and YYEEEE. The CDR3 protein is CASSFMSSGNEQFF. The CDR3 region has the DNA TGTGCCAGCAGCTTCATGTCTAGCGGGAATGAGCAGTTCTTC.

The chain has TRBV13 and TRBJ2-7; D gene ambiguous. Germline V gene sequence: CDR1 PRHDT, CDR2 FYEKMQ (reference sequence). Trimming left V 1 base short and J 0 bases short, with 7 bases between. This CDR3 has 14 amino acids. CDR3: CASSLAQSSYEQYF. CDR3 in DNA: TGTGCCAGCAGCTTAGCCCAGAGCTCCTACGAGCAGTACTTC.

This chain uses TRBV30 with TRBJ1-2, with 8 nucleotides matching TRBD1. The CDR3 has 12 amino acids. The germline gives CDR1 GTSNPN, CDR2 SVGIG (reference sequence). V lost 7 bases to trimming and J lost 7 bases; unmatched junction nucleotides: 8. CDR3 bases: TGTGCCTTGACAGGGGTTCGGCGTGGCTACACCTTC. Residues: CALTGVRRGYTF.

The J gene is TRBJ1-2, the V gene TRBV6-4; TRBD1 is a possible D gene (6 bases). V was pared by 5 bases and J by 7 bases, with 20 bases between. CDR3 size: 15 residues. CDR1 is MRHNA, CDR2 SNTAGT, per germline. CDR3 amino acids: CASSTGHVEICGYTF. In nucleotides, the CDR3 is TGTGCCAGCAGTACGGGACACGTCGAGATCTGTGGCTACACCTTC.

A few counts support this clone. CDR3 in amino acids: CSVESPGELFF. In DNA form, the CDR3 reads TGCAGCGTTGAATCCCCCGGGGAGCTGTTTTTT. The J gene is TRBJ2-2, the V gene TRBV29-1; D not certain. CDR3 length equals 11 residues. The germline V gene encodes CDR1 SQVTM and CDR2 ANQGSEA. Between the trimmed V and J ends, which lost 2 bases and 6 bases, there was a span of 4 bases.

The rearrangement uses TRBV6-1 and TRBJ2-3; D remains unclear. Trimming took off 0 bases at V and 4 bases at J, with 20 bases between the two ends. CDR3 length: 18 amino acids. Germline V CDR1 and CDR2: MNHNS, SASEGT. The DNA of the CDR3 is TGTGCCAGCAGTGAAGCGCTAAACGGGCGCGAGTGGGCAGATACGCAGTATTTT. Its translation: CASSEALNGREWADTQYF.

The V call is TRBV10-3, the J call TRBJ2-3, with 8 bases lining up with TRBD2. The CDR3 contains 16 residues. Germline CDR1 ENHRY, CDR2 SYGVKD. Trimming removed 4 bases from V and 2 bases from J; junction bases left unmatched: 8. The CDR3 DNA sequence: TGTGCCATCAGTGTTTCTACGGGGGGGATCACAGATACGCAGTATTTT. The encoded protein is CAISVSTGGITDTQYF.

This clone has only a few counts. This chain links TRBV25-1 with TRBJ1-2; D is ambiguous. Deletions cut 1 base from V and 8 bases from J, with 14 bases between. Germline-derived CDR1 and CDR2 are MGHDK and SYGVNS. The CDR3 spans 14 residues. CDR3: CASSESPEGGGYTF. As DNA, the CDR3 is TGTGCCAGCAGTGAATCCCCCGAGGGCGGGGGCTACACCTTC.

The DNA of the CDR3 is TGTGCCAGTAGTACCGCGGACAGCAACACCGGGGAGCTGTTTTTT. Translated: CASSTADSNTGELFF. The chain is built from TRBV19 and TRBJ2-2; tentatively, D is TRBD1 (6 bases). Between the trimmed V and J ends, which lost 4 bases and 2 bases, there was a span of 11 bases. The V gene's germline CDR1 is LNHDA and CDR2 SQIVND (reference sequence). This CDR3 is built from 15 residues.

The gene calls are TRBV6-6 and TRBJ2-1; maybe TRBD2 (6 bases). Germline CDR1 MNHNY, CDR2 SVGAGI (reference sequence). V was clipped by 3 bases and J by 2 bases, with 11 bases between them. CDR3 size: 15 residues. As DNA, the CDR3 is TGTGCCAGCAGTTATTCAGGAGGGGCCTACAATGAGCAGTTCTTC. Amino acid sequence: CASSYSGGAYNEQFF.

This clone was counted a few times. The rearrangement uses TRBV15 and TRBJ1-1; D remains ambiguous. Germline assignment: CDR1 LNHNV and CDR2 YYDKDF (reference sequence). Trimming pared 3 bases from V and 4 bases from J, leaving 9 bases between. CDR3 length: 13 residues. CDR3 nucleotide sequence: TGTGCCACCAGCAGTCCTTGGAGCACTGAAGCTTTCTTT. Its protein product is CATSSPWSTEAFF.

The gene calls are TRBV7-2 and TRBJ2-5, with D possibly being TRBD1 (6 bases). Germline V gene sequence: CDR1 SGHTA, CDR2 FQGNSA. CDR3 size: 16 residues. V lost 5 bases to trimming and J lost 2 bases, with 18 bases between them. CDR3 loop: CASSPDQGSLQETQYF. The CDR3 DNA sequence: TGTGCCAGCAGCCCCGACCAGGGGTCTTTACAAGAGACCCAGTACTTC.

In regard to this clone: One end of the junction varies from germline; a read error may be responsible. The genes are TRBV7-2 and TRBJ2-7; the D gene is possibly TRBD1 (5 bases). CDR1 and CDR2 (germline): SGHTA, FQGNSA. CDR3 length equals 11 residues. The DNA of the CDR3 is TGTGCCAGCAGCTCAGACACACGGCAGGGCTTC. Protein: CASSSDTRQGF.

The V call is TRBV23-1, the J call TRBJ1-1; D is unclear. TRBV23-1 is filed as an ORF, its function uncertain. Trimming stripped 0 bases from V and 1 base from J, with 3 bases between. CDR3 length equals 13 residues. CDR3 bases: TGCGCCAGCAGTCAATCCCGGAACACTGAAGCTTTCTTT. It specifies CASSQSRNTEAFF.

This clone was counted a single time. The chain carries TRBV7-9 and TRBJ2-1; 8 bases map to TRBD2. The junction had 6 bases not matched to a gene; V was cut back by 4 bases and J by 4 bases. Germline lookup yields CDR1 SEHNR and CDR2 FQNEAQ (reference sequence). The CDR3 loop spans 15 amino acids. CDR3 region: CASSSPGGLYNEQFF. The CDR3 DNA follows: TGTGCCAGCAGCTCCCCGGGGGGGCTGTACAATGAGCAGTTCTTC.

This clone has only a few counts. The chain uses TRBV7-8 and TRBJ1-1; the D gene is possibly TRBD1 (6 bases). Trimming pared 3 bases from V and 2 bases from J, leaving 13 bases between. The CDR3 contains 15 residues. Germline CDR1 is SGHVS and CDR2 is FQNEAQ. CDR3 loop: CASSFRGWVNTEAFF. CDR3 DNA: TGTGCCAGCAGCTTCAGGGGATGGGTTAACACTGAAGCTTTCTTT.